This T cell receptor (beta chain) was found in a study of T cells in Graves' hyperthyroidism and ophthalmopathy (dated by TCRdb to between 2018 and 2020). A note on the overall study: Peripheral blood was sampled at the time of initial diagnosis, prior to any treatment. In over five Graves' hyperthyroidism patients, the study also compared T-cell repertoires from thyroid tissue with T-cell repertoires from blood. Following sampling, methimazole starting at 30 mg daily was given to hyperthyroidism patients, and high-dose intravenous methylprednisolone was given to ophthalmopathy patients. To identify TCR V-J signatures that set the groups apart, the researchers used a discovery cohort of 90 to 100 patients, made up of under 50 with Graves' ophthalmopathy and approximately 57 with stable Graves' hyperthyroidism. Prospective prediction of ophthalmopathy was tested in an independent validation cohort consisting of some 18 hyperthyroidism patients and more than 15 patients who later progressed to ophthalmopathy. The 85 to 100 discovery patients were randomly split 7:3 into training and test sets. The paper reports TCR Vbeta CDR3 sequencing of 135 peripheral blood samples: some 44 ophthalmopathy, fewer than 80 hyperthyroidism and 17 progressor patients. General conclusions and limits of the study: In validation, the model predicted progression to ophthalmopathy a median of approximately 6.6 months before onset, with about 64% sensitivity and just under 75% specificity. Most expanded thyroid clonotypes (frequency above 0.001) were also found in blood, which suggests that blood repertoires may mirror thyroid immune responses. In cross-validation, a model built on a 13 V-J signature told ophthalmopathy apart from stable hyperthyroidism with 85% to 90% sensitivity and about 81% specificity, and in testing the same model reached 80%/75%. Sample size was not statistically predetermined, and investigators were not blinded to group allocation.

The cysteine opens and the phenylalanine closes a CDR3 of 14 amino acids. Just the 42-base CDR3 DNA is kept, in frame starting at base 1. Based on the germline V gene (reference sequence), the CDR1 and CDR2 sequences are LNHNV and YYDKDF. The V and J ends are trimmed by 1 base and 2 bases, leaving 7 bases between them. TCR beta CDR3 regions were amplified from RNA transcripts. A first-round RT-PCR of the TCR CDR3 used the HTBI primer set with the Qiagen OneStep RT-PCR kit. Libraries were constructed in a second round of multiplex PCR, after which size selection and purification were performed. Sequencing of the libraries was done on an Illumina HiSeq2000 using paired-end 100 bp reads. Per the original workflow: SOAPnuke was used to process the raw data, throwing out any read that contained adapters or uncalled bases, had a mean Phred below 15, or lacked an exact constant-primer or identifier match. COPE v1.2.5 was used to merge high-quality paired reads, and clonotypes were defined as unique nucleotide sequences. Clonotypes were aligned to IMGT TRBV, TRBD and TRBJ reference segments using MiTCR v1.1. Analysis was restricted to V-J combinations with a frequency above 0.0001, which covered 98% to 99.2% of repertoires. A TCS score was defined as the ratio of F50 (clonal expansion) to E x V (chaos), with BLOSUM62-based TCRdist applied between CDR3 peptides within each V-J. Welch's t-statistics and random forest reduced fewer than 600 V-J features to around 14, which were used in a naive Bayes classifier (R e1071). TCRdb reprocessed the public reads (quality trimming at Q25 with fastp, clone calling with MiXCR) and kept in-frame beta chains. All rows with the same CDR3 protein become a single entry with the most common DNA and genes. TCRdb, rather than the study authors, made the V and J calls. In this sample the table shows 350,000 to 400,000 distinct CDR3 sequences, approximately 17% of which occur a single time. Together, the top ten hold 40% of the sample.

In the ophthalmopathy patients, disease was moderately to severely active, with a Clinical Activity Score of 3 or more, a NOSPECS grade of 4 or more, and a duration of less than 3 months. Any patient with an uncontrolled infection, another autoimmune disease, pregnancy or lactation was excluded. Diagnoses were established on the basis of clinical symptoms, serum thyroxine and TRAb, thyroid ultrasound, and orbital computed tomography. PBMCs were separated from roughly 10 ml of fresh peripheral blood using Ficoll-Paque density gradient centrifugation. Total RNA was extracted with Trizol reagent, and quality was checked on an Agilent 2100 Bioanalyzer. This clonotype was found a few times. Its antigen remains unidentified. Base qualities are not at hand, and no much larger clone is one base apart.

The TCR comes from a man aged 18 to 29 with Graves' ophthalmopathy. Here the chain combines TRBV15 and TRBJ2-3; no D gene is confidently identified. The sample taken for sequencing was blood. The CDR3 region: CATSRAGTTDTQYF. At the DNA level, the sequence is TGTGCCACCAGCAGAGCAGGTACCACAGATACGCAGTATTTT.